In its sample, the clone carrying this T cell receptor beta chain was seen many times. Total RNA extraction produced at least 5.5 micrograms (per sample) for the study. This sample is part of a study of blood T cells in healthy people across ages. Study-level background: About one barcoded beta molecule per two T cells was captured by template switching.

Through a sample-barcoded 5' primer and a J-beta primer mix, a second PCR was run for about 6 to 11 cycles. Every cDNA molecule carried a tag from a template-switch adaptor bearing 12 random nucleotides. TCRdb independently ran MiXCR on the 5' RACE reads; one entry per CDR3 protein. This sample has 380,000 or so distinct CDR3 sequences, with 45% to 65% found just once. Germline V gene lookup returns CDR1 SGHRS and CDR2 YFSETQ. Between the trimmed V and J ends, which lost 1 base and 8 bases, there was a span of 10 bases. The CDR3 runs 13 residues. Sequenced: blood. V is TRBV5-1 and J is TRBJ2-1, with D unresolved. The receptor was derived from a man aged 60-69 years in good health. CDR3 DNA sequence: TGCGCCAGCAGCTTGTATGGTTCCCATGAGCAGTTCTTC. This encodes CASSLYGSHEQFF.